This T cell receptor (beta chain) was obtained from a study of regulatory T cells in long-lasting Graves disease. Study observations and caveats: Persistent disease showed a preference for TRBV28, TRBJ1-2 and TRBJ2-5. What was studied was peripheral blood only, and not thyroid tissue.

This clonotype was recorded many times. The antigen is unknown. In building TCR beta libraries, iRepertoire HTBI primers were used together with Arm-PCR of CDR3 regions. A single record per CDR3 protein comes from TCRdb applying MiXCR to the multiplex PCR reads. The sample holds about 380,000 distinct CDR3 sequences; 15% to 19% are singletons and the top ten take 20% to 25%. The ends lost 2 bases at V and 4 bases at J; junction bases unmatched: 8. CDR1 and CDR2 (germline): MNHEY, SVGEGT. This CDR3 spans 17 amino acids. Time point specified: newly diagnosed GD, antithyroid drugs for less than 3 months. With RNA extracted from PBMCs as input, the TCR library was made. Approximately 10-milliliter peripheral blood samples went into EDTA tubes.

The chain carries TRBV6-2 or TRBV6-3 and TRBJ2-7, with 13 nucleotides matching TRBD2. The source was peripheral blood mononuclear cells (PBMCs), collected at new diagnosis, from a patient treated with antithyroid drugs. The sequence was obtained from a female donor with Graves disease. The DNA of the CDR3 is TGTGCCAGCAGTTACCGGGCGGGACTAGCGGGAATGTACGAGCAGTACTTC. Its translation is CASSYRAGLAGMYEQYF.